These 31 T cell receptor beta chains were all obtained from the same sample, sequenced in a study of cytomegalovirus exposure and HLA in healthy donors. PCR employed 60 Vbeta and 13 Jbeta primers. TCRdb keeps only in-frame clones here, not all; method: immunoSEQ multiplex PCR. The data show more than 100,000 clones, around 84% seen once. Sequencing was performed on PBMCs. All receptors derive from a woman aged 25 to 39 in good health and CMV-seropositive.

The rearrangement joins TRBV28 to TRBJ1-5; D might be TRBD1 (5 bases). The CDR3 sequence is 17 residues long. The germline V and J ends were trimmed by 3 bases and 4 bases, with 19 bases remaining between them. The germline gives CDR1 MDHEN, CDR2 SYDVKM. CDR3 nucleotide sequence: TGTGCCAGCAGTTTTCTCGTTGGGGAGGGGATGAATCAGCCCCAGCATTTT. It encodes CASSFLVGEGMNQPQHF.

The chain joins TRBV5-1 to TRBJ1-6, with 9 bases matching TRBD1. The CDR3 length is 16 residues. J gave up 9 bases and V 0 bases, and 7 bases lay outside the gene matches. CDR1 is SGHRS, CDR2 YFSETQ, per germline. The CDR3, as DNA: TGCGCCAGCAGCTTGGATACCGGGACAGGGAGTTCACCCCTCCACTTT. Translation: CASSLDTGTGSSPLHF.

The J gene is TRBJ1-1, the V gene TRBV19; no firm D call. V shed 1 base and J shed 5 bases, with 11 bases lying between them. Germline CDR1 is LNHDA and CDR2 is SQIVND (reference sequence). The CDR3 is made up of 14 amino acids. The CDR3 DNA sequence: TGTGCCAGTAGTATAGGGCTGGGGAGGACTGAAGCTTTCTTT. Residues: CASSIGLGRTEAFF.

This chain links TRBV6-6 with TRBJ2-1; D unresolved. The CDR3 has 12 residues. Trimming took off 7 bases at V and 9 bases at J, with 13 bases between the two ends. Germline V lookup: CDR1 MNHNY, CDR2 SVGAGI (reference sequence). Written as DNA, the CDR3 is TGTGCCAGCACTGAGTCTCTCGGTGAGCAGTTCTTC. This encodes CASTESLGEQFF.

J is TRBJ1-2 and V is TRBV5-1; 10 bases align to TRBD1. J gave up 8 bases and V 4 bases, and 8 bases lay outside the gene matches. Germline V CDR1 and CDR2: SGHRS, YFSETQ. The CDR3 totals 14 residues. The CDR3 region has the DNA TGCGCCAGCAGCCATGGACAGGGGGATCGGGGCTACACCTTC. It is translated as CASSHGQGDRGYTF.

The CDR3 DNA is TGTGCCAGCAGTTTATCGGCGGGGCAAAACATTCAGTACTTC. Residues: CASSLSAGQNIQYF. The rearrangement links TRBV28 to TRBJ2-4, with D possibly matching TRBD2 (6 bases). The germline V gene has CDR1 MDHEN and CDR2 SYDVKM. The CDR3 length is 14 residues. The V and J ends lost 1 base and 5 bases respectively, with 9 bases between them.

Regarding this clone: One junction end does not reproduce the germline sequence, and a read error may be involved. The V and J genes are TRBV7-9 and TRBJ2-2, with a weak D call TRBD2 (5 bases). Looked up from germline, CDR1 is SEHNR and CDR2 is FQNEAQ (reference sequence). This CDR3 has 15 residues. The CDR3: CSSSLVSGETGELFF. DNA of the CDR3: TGTTCCAGCAGCTTAGTGTCCGGGGAAACCGGGGAGCTGTTTTTT.

This rearrangement joins TRBV7-8 to TRBJ1-5, with 11 bases identical to TRBD1. J lost 1 base, V lost 5 bases, and 7 bases had no gene match. Per the germline V gene, CDR1 is SGHVS and CDR2 is FQNEAQ. The CDR3 sequence is 17 residues long. CDR3 sequence: CASSLDRGLTSNQPQHF. CDR3 coding DNA: TGTGCCAGCAGCCTGGACAGGGGGCTAACGAGCAATCAGCCCCAGCATTTT.

The chain combines TRBV2 with TRBJ2-7, with 7 bases aligning to TRBD1. Trimming removed 10 bases from V and 2 bases from J; junction bases left unmatched: 17. This CDR3 has 16 amino acids. The germline CDR1 and CDR2 sequences are SNHLY and FYNNEI. CDR3 in amino acids: CAITAGTAKQPYEQYF. CDR3 nucleotide sequence: TGTGCCATTACCGCCGGGACAGCGAAACAACCCTACGAGCAGTACTTC. Variable domain in full (rest from reference TRBV2 and TRBJ2-7): EPEVTQTPSHQVTQMGQEVILRCVPISNHLYFYWYRQILGQKVEFLVSFYNNEISEKSEIFDDQFSVERPDGSNFTLKIRSTKLEDSAMYFCAITAGTAKQPYEQYFGPGTRLTVT.

This sequence joins TRBV7-9 and TRBJ1-6; a weak D match, TRBD1 (6 bases). Deletions cut 0 bases from V and 2 bases from J, with 14 bases between. The CDR3 is 18 amino acids. CDR1 and CDR2 (germline): SEHNR, FQNEAQ (reference sequence). DNA of the CDR3: TGTGCCAGCAGCTTAGCCCCACCCGGGACACCCTATAATTCACCCCTCCACTTT. Amino acid sequence: CASSLAPPGTPYNSPLHF.

This clone has only one observation. The gene calls are TRBV28 and TRBJ1-2, with 8 bases fitting TRBD1. Germline V gives CDR1 MDHEN, CDR2 SYDVKM. The CDR3 runs to 13 residues. With V trimmed by 5 bases and J by 8 bases, 7 bases remained unmatched. CDR3 nucleotides: TGTGCCAGCAGTAGCCCAACAGGGGGGGGCTACACCTTC. This codes for CASSSPTGGGYTF.

This rearrangement joins TRBV4-2 to TRBJ1-1, with TRBD1 matching over 7 bases. V was clipped by 3 bases and J by 7 bases; unmatched bases: 5. Germline V gene sequence: CDR1 LGHNA, CDR2 YNFKEQ. This CDR3 has 13 amino acids. This chain's CDR3 is CASSHGQGGEAFF. As DNA, the CDR3 is TGTGCCAGCAGCCACGGCCAGGGGGGTGAAGCTTTCTTT.

This clone was counted only a few times. The genes are TRBV29-1 and TRBJ2-5; D not resolved. V lost 7 bases to trimming and J lost 3 bases, with 6 bases between them. Germline V gene lookup returns CDR1 SQVTM and CDR2 ANQGSEA. CDR3 length: 10 residues. This chain's CDR3 is CSAREETQYF. The CDR3 DNA reads TGCAGCGCCCGAGAAGAGACCCAGTACTTC.

J is TRBJ1-5 and V is TRBV4-3; no clear D gene. Trimming took off 4 bases at V and 0 bases at J, with 10 bases between the two ends. The CDR3 extends over 15 amino acids. Germline CDR1 is LGHNA and CDR2 is YSLEER. The CDR3 region is CASSPSPYSNQPQHF. The CDR3 nucleotides are TGCGCCAGCAGCCCGTCACCCTATAGCAATCAGCCCCAGCATTTT.

This clone has only one observation. The genes are TRBV5-1 and TRBJ2-7, with D perhaps TRBD1 (6 bases). Trimming cost V 4 bases and J 2 bases, with 13 bases left between them. The CDR3 extends over 14 amino acids. Germline V gives CDR1 SGHRS, CDR2 YFSETQ. The chain's CDR3 is CASSTPGQAYEQYF. As DNA, the CDR3 is TGCGCCAGCAGCACACCGGGACAAGCCTACGAGCAGTACTTC.

The chain uses TRBV4-1 and TRBJ2-1; perhaps TRBD1 as D (6 bases). V lost 1 base, J lost 2 bases, and 12 bases lay in between. The germline V gene has CDR1 MGHRA and CDR2 YSYEKL. CDR3 length: 16 residues. CDR3 sequence (DNA): TGCGCCAGCAGCCAAGGGGGGCAGGGAGCCTACAATGAGCAGTTCTTC. This gives the protein CASSQGGQGAYNEQFF.

This clone has just one count. The chain couples TRBV28 to TRBJ2-2; D possibly corresponds to TRBD1 (6 bases). This CDR3 contains 16 residues. V lost 4 bases, J lost 6 bases, and 18 bases lay in between. Germline V CDR1 and CDR2: MDHEN, SYDVKM. CDR3 nucleotide sequence: TGTGCCAGCAGTTCTGCCGGACAGATCGGGGCCGGGGAGCTGTTTTTT. It translates to CASSSAGQIGAGELFF.

The V gene is TRBV4-2, the J gene TRBJ1-2, with D uncertain. The CDR3 consists of 14 residues. Looked up from germline, CDR1 is LGHNA and CDR2 is YNFKEQ. Trimming took off 1 base at V and 4 bases at J, with 10 bases between the two ends. The CDR3, as DNA: TGTGCCAGCAGCCAAGCAGGAGGAGCCTATGGCTACACCTTC. Translated, it gives CASSQAGGAYGYTF.

The rearrangement uses TRBV2 and TRBJ2-3; 12 bases match TRBD2. Germline CDR1 is SNHLY and CDR2 is FYNNEI. The CDR3 is 16 amino acids. J gave up 6 bases and V 6 bases, and 10 bases lay outside the gene matches. CDR3 residues: CASRRSSGGAEDTQYF. The CDR3 nucleotides are TGTGCCAGCAGGCGCTCTAGCGGGGGGGCGGAGGATACGCAGTATTTT.

This rearrangement joins TRBV10-3 to TRBJ1-2, with D possibly matching TRBD1 (6 bases). V lost 0 bases and J lost 4, with 18 bases in between. CDR1 and CDR2 from the germline V gene are ENHRY and SYGVKD. The CDR3 loop spans 17 amino acids. The CDR3 reads CAISESIQGLRSYGYTF. For the CDR3, the DNA is TGTGCCATCAGTGAGTCCATTCAGGGGCTAAGGAGCTATGGCTACACCTTC.

This clone appeared a few times. At the DNA level, this CDR3 is encoded by other sequences in the same sample as well. The J gene is TRBJ2-7, the V gene TRBV29-1; possible D gene TRBD1, 6 bases. V lost 6 bases and J lost 1, with 13 bases in between. This CDR3 contains 13 residues. CDR1 and CDR2 (germline): SQVTM, ANQGSEA. This chain's CDR3 is CSVGGQLSYEQYF. The CDR3 nucleotides read TGCAGCGTGGGCGGACAGCTTTCCTACGAGCAGTACTTC.

Comments on this clone: One junction end disagrees with the germline gene, perhaps due to a read error. The chain combines TRBV7-9 with TRBJ2-2; the D gene could be TRBD1 or TRBD2 (6 bases each). Germline V lookup: CDR1 SEHNR, CDR2 FQNEAQ (reference sequence). This CDR3 is 14 amino acids long. CDR3 protein: CSSRGSGVTGELFF. In nucleotides, the CDR3 is TGTTCCAGCAGGGGTTCGGGGGTTACCGGGGAGCTGTTTTTT.

This clone was seen a handful of times. The chain is built from TRBV4-3 and TRBJ2-3, with TRBD1 as a possible D gene (5 bases). V lost 4 bases, J lost 2 bases, and 13 bases lay in between. The germline V gene has CDR1 LGHNA and CDR2 YSLEER. The CDR3 has 15 residues. For the CDR3, the DNA is TGCGCCAGCAGCCCCCTATCAGGGAACACAGATACGCAGTATTTT. Translating it yields CASSPLSGNTDTQYF.

This chain uses TRBV28 with TRBJ2-3; D is ambiguous. There are 13 residues in the CDR3. Trimming pared 2 bases from V and 0 bases from J, leaving 3 bases between. The germline gives CDR1 MDHEN, CDR2 SYDVKM. The CDR3 is CASSLQSTDTQYF. In nucleotides, the CDR3 is TGTGCCAGCAGTTTACAAAGCACAGATACGCAGTATTTT.

The chain combines TRBV4-1 with TRBJ2-5, with TRBD1 matching 8 bases. V shed 4 bases and J 1 base; nucleotides not matched to a gene: 8. The germline V gene encodes CDR1 MGHRA and CDR2 YSYEKL. The CDR3 is 16 amino acids. The CDR3 reads CASSPRTGTGQETQYF. CDR3 coding DNA: TGCGCCAGCAGCCCTAGGACCGGGACAGGCCAAGAGACCCAGTACTTC.

This sequence joins TRBV18 and TRBJ1-3; TRBD1 agrees at 7 bases. The length of the CDR3 is 16 residues. V was clipped by 5 bases and J by 3 bases; unmatched bases: 10. Germline CDR1 and CDR2: KGHSH and LQKENI. DNA for the CDR3: TGTGCCAGCTCAACGACGACAGGGACCATTGGAAACACCATATATTTT. Translated, it gives CASSTTTGTIGNTIYF.

The chain's CDR3 is CASSSQGITEAFF. The DNA for the CDR3 is TGTGCCAGCAGCTCGCAGGGCATCACTGAAGCTTTCTTT. The chain combines TRBV7-9 with TRBJ1-1, with D perhaps TRBD1 (5 bases). The V and J ends lost 4 bases and 4 bases respectively, with 10 bases between them. Germline CDR1 is SEHNR and CDR2 is FQNEAQ (reference sequence). CDR3 length equals 13 residues.

This chain connects TRBV19 to TRBJ1-2; no reliable D call. Germline CDR1 LNHDA, CDR2 SQIVND (reference sequence). This CDR3 region has 10 residues. V lost 5 bases to trimming and J lost 7 bases, with 5 bases between them. CDR3 sequence (DNA): TGTGCCAGTAGTGCAGGTGGCTACACCTTC. It specifies CASSAGGYTF.

This sequence joins TRBV7-7 and TRBJ2-3; possibly TRBD2 for D (6 bases). V lost 4 bases and J 0 bases, leaving 11 bases between the germline ends. The CDR3 is 15 residues long. The germline V gene has CDR1 SSHAT and CDR2 FNYEAQ (reference sequence). CDR3 sequence reads: CASSSGAGSTDTQYF. In DNA form, the CDR3 reads TGTGCCAGCAGCTCGGGCGCGGGAAGCACAGATACGCAGTATTTT.

The V gene is TRBV2, the J gene TRBJ2-7, with D possibly TRBD1 on 6 matching bases. V lost 5 bases and J 4 bases, leaving 15 bases between the germline ends. There are 14 residues in the CDR3. Germline loops: CDR1 SNHLY, CDR2 FYNNEI. The CDR3 is CASSLQGSEYEQYF. The CDR3 bases are TGTGCCAGCAGTCTCCAGGGGAGCGAGTACGAGCAGTACTTC.

This rearrangement joins TRBV6-1 to TRBJ2-7, with 9 bases lining up with TRBD2. This CDR3 contains 13 residues. Trimming removed 4 bases from V and 6 bases from J; junction bases left unmatched: 4. The germline V gene has CDR1 MNHNS and CDR2 SASEGT. The CDR3 region has the DNA TGTGCCAGCAGTGGCGGGGGGGCCCCCGAGCAGTACTTC. Protein sequence: CASSGGGAPEQYF.